The present T cell receptor (beta chain) was sequenced within a study of somatic mutations in cytotoxic T cells in rheumatoid arthritis. Study-wide background: Flow-sorting brought some V beta antibody-stained T-cell populations to nearly 100% purity, V beta1+ cells sequenced for TCRB among them.

TCRdb keeps only in-frame clones here, not all; method: immunoSEQ multiplex PCR. The table includes 15,000 to 20,000 clones, 80% detected once. Study-level results: The study found that the largest CD8+ clone exceeded 20% of CD8+ cells in about an eighth of the roughly 60 patients.

Note on this clone: The antigen remains undetermined.

Sequencing was performed on CD8+ T cells sorted from blood. The sequence came from an adult with rheumatoid arthritis.

The CDR3: CASSYAGRNTEAFF. The CDR3 bases are TGTGCCAGCAGTTACGCTGGGAGGAACACTGAAGCTTTCTTT. V usage is TRBV6-5 and J usage is TRBJ1-1; D not certain. With 2 bases removed from V and 1 base from J, the gap between germline ends came to 8 bases. The germline CDR1 and CDR2 sequences are MNHEY and SVGAGI. CDR3 length equals 14 residues.